A single sample gave rise to the 18 T cell receptor beta chains below, sequenced in a study of post-analysis software for immune sequencing data. These receptors' antigens are unknown. Study findings and constraints: TRBV5-6, TRBV5-1 and TRBV20-1 were among about 5 TRBV segments more frequent in patients than controls.

The authors incorporated unique molecular identifiers into the TCR beta cDNA libraries. One entry per CDR3 protein, called by TCRdb with MiXCR from the PCR reads. Among roughly 800,000 distinct CDR3 sequences, 46% were seen once, and the ten largest hold over 4.5%. The source material was blood. The receptors originated from a girl under 18 with multiple sclerosis.

This chain's CDR3 is CASSLVGTGQPQHF. The DNA for the CDR3 is TGTGCCAGCAGCTTAGTAGGGACGGGTCAGCCCCAGCATTTT. The chain is built from TRBV7-2 and TRBJ1-5, with a possible D match to TRBD1 (5 bases). Germline V gene sequence: CDR1 SGHTA, CDR2 FQGNSA. CDR3 size: 14 residues. V lost 1 base to trimming and J lost 6 bases, with 10 bases between them.

The J gene is TRBJ2-1, the V gene TRBV29-1; D could derive from TRBD1 or TRBD2 (5 bases each). Germline-derived CDR1 and CDR2 are SQVTM and ANQGSEA. The CDR3 consists of 12 residues. V lost 4 bases to trimming and J lost 6 bases, with 10 bases between them. The CDR3 loop is CSVVGPPNEQFF. CDR3 bases: TGCAGCGTTGTGGGACCCCCCAATGAGCAGTTCTTC.

DNA of the CDR3: TGCAGCGTTACCGGAACAGAAGTGACCTACGAGCAGTACTTC. Its protein is CSVTGTEVTYEQYF. V usage is TRBV29-1 and J usage is TRBJ2-5; D is undetermined. The DNA matches TRBJ2-7 better at its end, which makes the J call doubtful. From germline, CDR1 is SQVTM and CDR2 ANQGSEA. This CDR3 has 14 amino acids.

The V call is TRBV29-1, the J call TRBJ2-3; TRBD1 matches at 7 bases. V trimming: 5 bases; J trimming: 0 bases; junction bases outside the gene matches: 5. Germline CDR1 is SQVTM and CDR2 is ANQGSEA. This CDR3 has 14 residues. The chain's CDR3 is CSVCPRGSTDTQYF. The CDR3 DNA sequence: TGCAGCGTTTGTCCCAGGGGGAGCACAGATACGCAGTATTTT.

This chain joins TRBV28 and TRBJ2-3; D remains unclear. V lost 6 bases and J lost 1, with 5 bases in between. The CDR3 extends over 12 amino acids. Germline-derived CDR1 and CDR2 are MDHEN and SYDVKM. The CDR3, as DNA: TGTGCCAGCAGAACTGGCACAGATACGCAGTATTTT. The encoded protein is CASRTGTDTQYF.

This chain connects TRBV5-1 to TRBJ2-4, with a possible D match to TRBD1 (5 bases). The J call may be wrong; the DNA end is better matched by TRBJ2-7. The CDR3 extends over 14 amino acids. In germline, CDR1 is SGHRS, CDR2 YFSETQ. CDR3 residues: CASSLGVGAYEQYF. The CDR3 nucleotides read TGCGCCAGCAGCTTAGGTGTTGGGGCTTACGAGCAGTACTTC.

The chain has TRBV4-3 and TRBJ1-1; TRBD1 might be the D (5 bases). This CDR3 is 15 amino acids long. V shed 4 bases and J shed 3 bases, with 15 bases lying between them. Germline V CDR1 and CDR2: LGHNA, YSLEER. The CDR3 reads CASSPGDGGDTEAFF. DNA for the CDR3: TGCGCCAGCAGCCCTGGTGACGGGGGTGACACTGAAGCTTTCTTT.

This clonotype was detected only a few times. The J gene is TRBJ2-5, the V gene TRBV7-8; D tentatively reads TRBD1 or TRBD2 (5 bases each). The length of the CDR3 is 15 residues. The germline CDR1 and CDR2 sequences are SGHVS and FQNEAQ. V was pared by 1 base and J by 5 bases, with 14 bases between. The CDR3 DNA follows: TGTGCCAGCAGCTTAGGATCCGGGGACGGGGAGACCCAGTACTTC. It codes for CASSLGSGDGETQYF.

V usage is TRBV20-1 and J usage is TRBJ2-1, with no clear D. V lost 6 bases and J lost 0, with 9 bases in between. Germline V gene sequence: CDR1 DFQATT, CDR2 SNEGSKA (reference sequence). The CDR3 is 13 amino acids. The CDR3 here is CSASDASYNEQFF. The CDR3 bases are TGCAGTGCCTCGGATGCCTCCTACAATGAGCAGTTCTTC.

The V gene is TRBV28, the J gene TRBJ2-7, with 7 bases matching TRBD1. Germline values: CDR1 MDHEN, CDR2 SYDVKM. V lost 5 bases, J lost 3 bases, and 13 bases stayed unmatched. The length of the CDR3 is 16 residues. The chain's CDR3 is CASSPPPGQGDYEQYF. CDR3 coding DNA: TGTGCCAGCAGTCCGCCCCCTGGCCAGGGGGACTACGAGCAGTACTTC.

The gene calls are TRBV20-1 and TRBJ1-2, with 8 bases lining up with TRBD1. The germline gives CDR1 DFQATT, CDR2 SNEGSKA (reference sequence). CDR3 size: 12 residues. J gave up 6 bases and V 6 bases, and 6 bases lay outside the gene matches. CDR3: CSATGTGDGYTF. The CDR3 nucleotides are TGCAGTGCCACCGGGACAGGAGATGGCTACACCTTC.

The gene calls are TRBV24-1 and TRBJ2-3, with D possibly being TRBD2 (6 bases). There are 14 residues in the CDR3. Germline V CDR1 and CDR2: KGHDR, SFDVKD. The V end lost 1 base, the J end lost 3 bases, and 7 bases lay between the germline ends. The CDR3 DNA reads TGTGCCACCAGTGATTTTGCGGGGACAGATACGCAGTATTTT. Amino acids: CATSDFAGTDTQYF.

The V and J genes are TRBV12-3 or TRBV12-4 and TRBJ2-7, with 8 bases that match TRBD1. The junction had 9 bases not matched to a gene; V was cut back by 6 bases and J by 2 bases. CDR3 length: 15 residues. The DNA for the CDR3 is TGTGCCAGCAGCCCCGACAGGGGTAGGACCTACGAGCAGTACTTC. Translation gives CASSPDRGRTYEQYF.

This chain uses TRBV6-5 with TRBJ1-2; 7 positions agree with TRBD1. The J segment lost 4 bases and the V segment lost 7 bases, leaving 6 bases of the junction unmatched. Germline V gene lookup returns CDR1 MNHEY and CDR2 SVGAGI. The CDR3 runs to 13 residues. CDR3 DNA: TGTGCCAGCAACAGGGGCGCAGGCTATGGCTACACCTTC. Translated, it gives CASNRGAGYGYTF.

The rearrangement links TRBV30 to TRBJ2-4; the D is unclear. CDR1 is GTSNPN and CDR2 is SVGIG in the germline V gene (reference sequence). V was clipped by 0 bases and J by 1 base, with 7 bases between them. The CDR3 is 14 amino acids. For the CDR3, the DNA is TGTGCCTGGAGTGTAACCAGGGCCAAAAACATTCAGTACTTC. Amino acid sequence: CAWSVTRAKNIQYF.

In this sample, this clonotype turned up a few times. The chain uses TRBV3-1 and TRBJ2-3; 12 nucleotides agree with TRBD2. The germline V gene has CDR1 LGHDT and CDR2 YNNKEL (reference sequence). V was pared by 1 base and J by 5 bases, with 4 bases of the junction left unmatched. This CDR3 comprises 16 residues. As DNA, the CDR3 is TGTGCCAGCAGCCAAGCCCCGGGACTAGCGGGAGATACGCAGTATTTT. Amino acid sequence: CASSQAPGLAGDTQYF.

This clonotype was seen more than once but under ten times. This rearrangement joins TRBV4-2 to TRBJ2-7; 9 bases map to TRBD2. Germline V CDR1 and CDR2: LGHNA, YNFKEQ. The J segment lost 5 bases and the V segment lost 0 bases, leaving 5 bases of the junction unmatched. This CDR3 contains 15 residues. CDR3 protein: CASSQEAGGPNEQYF. For the CDR3, the DNA is TGTGCCAGCAGCCAAGAGGCGGGAGGGCCAAACGAGCAGTACTTC.

The rearrangement links TRBV4-2 to TRBJ2-3; no clear D. With 4 bases removed from V and 8 bases from J, the gap between germline ends came to 10 bases. The CDR3 sequence is 12 residues long. Germline V gene sequence: CDR1 LGHNA, CDR2 YNFKEQ. CDR3 region: CASSLPSPTQYF. The CDR3 region has the DNA TGTGCCAGCAGCCTCCCCTCGCCTACGCAGTATTTT.